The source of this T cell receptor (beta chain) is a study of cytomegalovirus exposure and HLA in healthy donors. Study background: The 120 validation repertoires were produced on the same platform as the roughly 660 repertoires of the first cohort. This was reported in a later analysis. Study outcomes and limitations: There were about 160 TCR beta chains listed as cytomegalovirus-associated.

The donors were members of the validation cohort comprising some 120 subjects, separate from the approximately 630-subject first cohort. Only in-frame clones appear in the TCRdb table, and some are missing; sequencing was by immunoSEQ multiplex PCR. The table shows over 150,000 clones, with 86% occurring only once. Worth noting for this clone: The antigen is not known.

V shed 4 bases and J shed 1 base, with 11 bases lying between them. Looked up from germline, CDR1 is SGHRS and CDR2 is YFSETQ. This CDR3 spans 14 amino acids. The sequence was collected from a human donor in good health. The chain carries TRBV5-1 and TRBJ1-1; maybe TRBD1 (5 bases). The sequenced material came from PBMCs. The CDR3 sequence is CASSALGGNTEAFF. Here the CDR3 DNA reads TGCGCCAGCAGCGCGCTCGGGGGGAACACTGAAGCTTTCTTT.